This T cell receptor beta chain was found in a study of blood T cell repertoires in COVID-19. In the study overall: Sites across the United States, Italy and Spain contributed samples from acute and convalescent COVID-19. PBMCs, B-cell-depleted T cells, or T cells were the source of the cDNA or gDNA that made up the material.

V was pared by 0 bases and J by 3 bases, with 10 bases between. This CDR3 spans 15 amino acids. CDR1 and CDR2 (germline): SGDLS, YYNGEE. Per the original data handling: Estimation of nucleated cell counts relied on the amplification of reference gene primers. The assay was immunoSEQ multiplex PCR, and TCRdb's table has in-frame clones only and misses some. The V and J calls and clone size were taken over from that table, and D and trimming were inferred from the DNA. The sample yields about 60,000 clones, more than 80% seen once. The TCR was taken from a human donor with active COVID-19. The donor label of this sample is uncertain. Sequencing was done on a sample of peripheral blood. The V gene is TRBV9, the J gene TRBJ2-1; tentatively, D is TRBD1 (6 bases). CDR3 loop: CASSVEGDNYNEQFF. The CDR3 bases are TGTGCCAGCAGCGTAGAGGGGGACAACTACAATGAGCAGTTCTTC.